This T cell receptor (beta chain) originates from a study of T cell repertoires in cytomegalovirus infection. This clonotype was seen at least ten times. CDR3 length: 15 amino acids. V gave up 6 bases and J gave up 2 bases; unmatched junction bases: 8. Germline-derived CDR1 and CDR2 are SNHLY and FYNNEI. TCRdb re-derived calls from the reads in MiXCR, one entry per CDR3 protein. Among around 260,000 distinct CDR3 sequences listed, approximately 9.1% were seen once. Sequencing was done on a sample of PBMCs. This receptor was taken from a human donor in good health (CMV status not recorded). Some clones in this sample may be carry-over from other donors' samples. The genes are TRBV2 and TRBJ1-1, with 8 bases fitting TRBD1. The CDR3 spells CASRIGTGRNTEAFF. CDR3 nucleotides: TGTGCCAGCAGGATCGGGACAGGCAGAAACACTGAAGCTTTCTTT.